The 9 T cell receptor beta chains below come from one sample, sequenced in a study of regulatory T cells in long-lasting Graves disease. Stated time point: persistent/refractory GD, antithyroid drugs over 5 years with positive TRAb. There was RNA extracted from PBMCs, and the TCR library was made from it. According to the study, TCR beta libraries were built with iRepertoire HTBI primers and CDR3-region Arm-PCR. TCRdb called the multiplex PCR reads again in MiXCR, with one record for every CDR3 protein. This table has a few hundred thousand distinct CDR3 sequences, 23% appearing once. This specimen consisted of peripheral blood mononuclear cells (PBMCs), obtained when the disease was refractory, from a patient treated with antithyroid drugs. The receptors shown here come from a woman between 35 and 50 years old with Graves disease.

This clonotype came up many times. The gene calls are TRBV28 and TRBJ2-4; the match to TRBD2 covers 10 bases. This CDR3 has 17 residues. V was clipped by 10 bases and J by 9 bases; unmatched bases: 21. CDR1 is MDHEN and CDR2 is SYDVKM in the germline V gene. In DNA form, the CDR3 reads TGTGCCACCCAGATAATTACTGATAGCGGGAGGCGCCTCATTCAGTACTTC. It specifies CATQIITDSGRRLIQYF.

This clonotype was counted ten times or more. The chain couples TRBV20-1 to TRBJ1-4, with TRBD1 identical over 7 bases. Germline CDR1 is DFQATT and CDR2 is SNEGSKA (reference sequence). The CDR3 spans 15 residues. With 3 bases clipped from V and 6 bases from J, the junction kept 10 bases outside the gene matches. The CDR3 DNA follows: TGCAGTGCTAGGAGAAGGGGGCCAACCGATGAAAAACTGTTTTTT. Protein product: CSARRRGPTDEKLFF.

This clonotype has at least ten counts. This chain connects TRBV2 to TRBJ2-5; D is unclear. V was cut by 8 bases and J by 1 base, with 14 bases left in between. CDR1 and CDR2 from the germline V gene are SNHLY and FYNNEI. CDR3 length: 14 amino acids. For the CDR3, the DNA is TGTGCCAGCTCCTACTTAGGTCCCCAAGAGACCCAGTACTTC. Amino acids: CASSYLGPQETQYF.

This clonotype was detected a few times. The chain combines TRBV28 with TRBJ2-7; D might be TRBD2 (6 bases). Germline V gene data show CDR1 as MDHEN and CDR2 as SYDVKM. CDR3 size: 14 residues. V dropped 5 bases and J dropped 6 bases, with 17 bases sitting between them. The CDR3 region has the DNA TGTGCCAGCAGTCTACTAGGGACTGGTGCCGAGCAGTACTTC. It encodes CASSLLGTGAEQYF.

This clonotype was seen only a few times. The gene calls are TRBV5-1 and TRBJ2-2; D might be TRBD1 (5 bases). V gave up 3 bases and J gave up 5 bases, with 11 bases separating them. The CDR3 sequence is 14 residues long. Per the germline V gene, CDR1 is SGHRS and CDR2 is YFSETQ. In DNA form, the CDR3 reads TGCGCCAGCAGCTCGGCCCAGGGAACCGGGGAGCTGTTTTTT. It specifies CASSSAQGTGELFF.

This clonotype occurred many times. V gene TRBV12-3 or TRBV12-4 combines with J gene TRBJ1-1; D gene ambiguous. This CDR3 contains 14 residues. Trimming removed 2 bases at V and 4 bases at J, with 11 bases between. The CDR3 bases are TGTGCCAGCAGTTTAAGGAACAGCCTCACTGAAGCTTTCTTT. It encodes CASSLRNSLTEAFF.

This clonotype was seen just once. The chain couples TRBV28 to TRBJ1-2; D is possibly TRBD1 (6 bases). Germline V lookup: CDR1 MDHEN, CDR2 SYDVKM. Trimming removed 1 base from V and 7 bases from J, with 13 bases in between. This CDR3 spans 14 amino acids. The CDR3 DNA reads TGTGCCAGCAGTTTATTTCAGGGGCAACGTGGCTACACCTTC. This gives the protein CASSLFQGQRGYTF.

This clonotype was picked up many times. V gene TRBV28 combines with J gene TRBJ2-7; D gene ambiguous. Germline V CDR1 and CDR2: MDHEN, SYDVKM. With 7 bases removed from V and 5 bases from J, the gap between germline ends came to 15 bases. The CDR3 is 13 residues long. CDR3 DNA: TGTGCCAGCACTCTGGGTGGGCGCGACGAGCAGTACTTC. Protein sequence: CASTLGGRDEQYF.

In nucleotides, the CDR3 is TGTGCCAGCAGTTACGAGCTAAGCACAGATACGCAGTATTTT. Translated: CASSYELSTDTQYF. The chain couples TRBV6-5 to TRBJ2-3; D is unclear. The CDR3 contains 14 residues. With 2 bases removed from V and 0 bases from J, the gap between germline ends came to 6 bases. Germline assignment: CDR1 MNHEY and CDR2 SVGAGI.